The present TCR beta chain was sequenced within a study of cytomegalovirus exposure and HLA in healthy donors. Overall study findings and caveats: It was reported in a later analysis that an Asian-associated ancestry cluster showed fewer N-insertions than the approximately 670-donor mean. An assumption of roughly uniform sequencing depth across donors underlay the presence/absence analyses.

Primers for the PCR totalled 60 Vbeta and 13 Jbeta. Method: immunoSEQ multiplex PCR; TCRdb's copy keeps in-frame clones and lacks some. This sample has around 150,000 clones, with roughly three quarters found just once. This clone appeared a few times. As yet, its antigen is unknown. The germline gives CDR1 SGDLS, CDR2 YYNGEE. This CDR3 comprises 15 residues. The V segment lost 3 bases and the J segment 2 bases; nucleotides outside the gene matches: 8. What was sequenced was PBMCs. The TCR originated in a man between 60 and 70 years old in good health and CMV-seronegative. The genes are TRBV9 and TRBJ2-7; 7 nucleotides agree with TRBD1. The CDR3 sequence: CASSARDSSAYEQYF. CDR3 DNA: TGTGCCAGCAGCGCGAGGGACAGCTCGGCCTACGAGCAGTACTTC.